The TCR beta chain described here comes from a study of cytomegalovirus exposure and HLA in healthy donors. This CDR3 comprises 16 residues. A multiplex PCR was run with 60 Vbeta primers and 13 Jbeta primers. The method was immunoSEQ multiplex PCR; TCRdb's version includes in-frame clones alone and lacks a portion of them. There are tens of thousands of clones in the sample; more than 70% occur only once, and 9% to 13% lies in the top ten. The sample consisted of PBMCs. The chain carries TRBV12-2 and TRBJ1-3; no DNA check was done on the table's D call, TRBD1. TRBV12-2 is a pseudogene segment. The source of this sequence is a woman aged 40 to 55 in good health and CMV-seropositive. The CDR3 DNA reads as TGTGCAAGTCGCTTAGCGTGGGCAGACTCTGGAAACACCATATATTTT. Protein: CASRLAWADSGNTIYF.